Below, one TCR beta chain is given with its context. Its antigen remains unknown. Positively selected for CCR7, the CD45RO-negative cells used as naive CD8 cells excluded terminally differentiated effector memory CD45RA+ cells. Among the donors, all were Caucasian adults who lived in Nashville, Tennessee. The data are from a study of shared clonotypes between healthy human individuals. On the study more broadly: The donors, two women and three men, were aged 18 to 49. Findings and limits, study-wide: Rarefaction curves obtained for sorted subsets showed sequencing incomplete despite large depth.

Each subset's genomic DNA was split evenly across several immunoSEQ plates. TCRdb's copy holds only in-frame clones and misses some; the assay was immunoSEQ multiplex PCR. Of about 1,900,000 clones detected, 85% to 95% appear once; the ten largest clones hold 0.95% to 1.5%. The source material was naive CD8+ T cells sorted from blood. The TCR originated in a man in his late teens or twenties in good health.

CDR3 sequence: CASSLVTGGTEAFF. As DNA, the CDR3 is TGTGCCAGCAGCTTAGTGACAGGGGGCACTGAAGCTTTCTTT. The chain carries TRBV7-9 and TRBJ1-1; 9 bases are a match to TRBD1. The CDR3 sequence is 14 residues long. Germline V gene lookup returns CDR1 SEHNR and CDR2 FQNEAQ (reference sequence). J lost 4 bases, V lost 1 base, and 1 base had no gene match.